In this sample, the clone carrying this TCR beta chain turned up many times. Its antigen is unknown. This sample was included in a study of identical twins' blood T cells. MiXCR, applied by TCRdb to the 5' RACE reads, yields one record per CDR3 protein. The profile shows roughly 340,000 distinct CDR3 sequences, over 25% of them singletons. Study results and caveats: Top TCRbeta clonotypes were shared more with twin than unrelated donors.

The germline gives CDR1 DFQATT, CDR2 SNEGSKA (reference sequence). CDR3 length: 12 amino acids. V lost 5 bases and J lost 3; bases outside the gene matches: 3. The origin of this receptor is a woman aged 18-49 years in good health. The sequenced material came from PBMCs. The V gene is TRBV20-1, the J gene TRBJ2-7, with 8 bases fitting TRBD1. In nucleotides, the CDR3 is TGCAGTGCTCCCGGGACAGGCTACGAGCAGTACTTC. Encoded protein: CSAPGTGYEQYF.